These 11 T cell receptor beta chains originate from one sample sequenced in a study of blood T cell repertoires in COVID-19. Method: immunoSEQ multiplex PCR; TCRdb's copy keeps in-frame clones and lacks some. This sample has tens of thousands of clones; 85% to 90% occur once, and the top ten carry over 40%. Sequenced material: peripheral blood. These receptors originate from a human donor with acute or convalescent COVID-19. The donor label of this sample is uncertain.

V gene TRBV5-5 combines with J gene TRBJ1-1; 9 nucleotides agree with TRBD1. Germline V CDR1 and CDR2: SGHKS, YYEKEE (reference sequence). The J segment lost 5 bases and the V segment lost 5 bases, leaving 4 bases of the junction unmatched. The CDR3 consists of 13 residues. The CDR3 DNA sequence: TGTGCCAGCAGGGGACAGGGAGGAACTGAAGCTTTCTTT. Translated: CASRGQGGTEAFF.

The chain couples TRBV11-2 to TRBJ2-7; perhaps TRBD1 as D (5 bases). Germline CDR1 SGHAT, CDR2 FQNNGV. The CDR3 extends over 14 amino acids. V dropped 2 bases and J dropped 5 bases, with 13 bases sitting between them. The CDR3 is CASSLTPGYHEQYV. The DNA of the CDR3 is TGTGCCAGCAGCTTAACCCCAGGGTACCACGAGCAGTACGTC.

The V and J genes are TRBV29-1 and TRBJ2-3; 7 bases are shared with TRBD1. The V gene end was trimmed by 7 bases and the J gene end by 1 base; junction bases not matched to a gene: 8. Germline-derived CDR1 and CDR2 are SQVTM and ANQGSEA. The CDR3 is made up of 14 amino acids. The CDR3 DNA reads as TGCAGCGCCACTAGACAGGGCGGCACAGATACGCAGTATTTT. Its translation: CSATRQGGTDTQYF.

Judged by abundance, this clone is medium-sized. The chain is built from TRBV4-3 and TRBJ2-3; TRBD2 matches at 7 bases. This CDR3 spans 16 amino acids. CDR1 and CDR2 (germline): LGHNA, YSLEER. V dropped 3 bases and J dropped 3; count of bases not matched to a gene: 9. CDR3 residues: CASSQGTNLWTDTQYF. In DNA, the CDR3 is TGCGCCAGCAGCCAGGGGACTAACTTATGGACAGATACGCAGTATTTT.

In this sample, this clone turned up a few times. This chain joins TRBV5-6 and TRBJ1-6; TRBD1 agrees at 10 bases. The V gene end was trimmed by 4 bases and the J gene end by 9 bases; junction bases not matched to a gene: 13. The CDR3 loop spans 17 amino acids. Germline CDR1 reads SGHDT; CDR2 reads YYEEEE. This CDR3 reads CASSGAGTGVRSSPLHF. The CDR3, as DNA: TGTGCCAGCAGCGGCGCCGGGACAGGGGTGAGGAGTTCACCCCTCCACTTT.

The chain joins TRBV27 to TRBJ2-3; D is ambiguous. The V and J ends lost 8 bases and 4 bases respectively, with 16 bases between them. The CDR3 is 14 residues long. CDR1 is MNHEY, CDR2 SMNVEV, per germline (reference sequence). The CDR3 loop is CASRAQFLADTQYF. CDR3 nucleotides: TGTGCCAGCCGTGCACAGTTCCTCGCAGATACGCAGTATTTT.

The chain uses TRBV7-3 and TRBJ2-1; 9 nucleotides match TRBD2. The germline V gene encodes CDR1 SGHTA and CDR2 FQGTGA. The CDR3 sequence is 17 residues long. Losses at the gene ends were 5 bases for V and 7 bases for J; bases not matched to a gene: 15. CDR3 in amino acids: CASSLLSGSTEGNEQFF. CDR3 nucleotide sequence: TGTGCCAGCAGCCTACTTAGCGGGAGCACGGAGGGGAATGAGCAGTTCTTC.

This rearrangement joins TRBV4-1 to TRBJ2-3; 13 bases are a match to TRBD2. Germline values: CDR1 MGHRA, CDR2 YSYEKL. CDR3 length: 15 residues. The trim removed 3 bases at V and 4 bases at J, leaving 1 base unmatched. CDR3 amino acids: CASSQTSGRSDTQYF. CDR3 DNA: TGCGCCAGCAGCCAGACTAGCGGGAGGTCAGATACGCAGTATTTT.

The chain employs TRBV28 and TRBJ1-3, with D unclear. The CDR3 sequence is 13 residues long. The V gene's germline CDR1 is MDHEN and CDR2 SYDVKM. Trimming took 8 bases from V and 0 from J, leaving 8 bases between them. The CDR3 DNA reads as TGTGCCAGCGTTTGGCACTCTGGAAACACCATATATTTT. Amino acids: CASVWHSGNTIYF.

This clone appeared a few times. This rearrangement joins TRBV25-1 to TRBJ2-1; 9 positions agree with TRBD1. Per germline, CDR1 MGHDK and CDR2 SYGVNS. The CDR3 is 16 residues long. V was clipped by 2 bases and J by 1 base; unmatched bases: 3. This CDR3 is CASSELGQGSYNEQFF. The CDR3 bases are TGTGCCAGCAGTGAACTTGGACAGGGGTCCTACAATGAGCAGTTCTTC. The full variable domain, completed using reference TRBV25-1 and TRBJ2-1, is EADIYQTPRYLVIGTGKKITLECSQTMGHDKMYWYQQDPGMELHLIHYSYGVNSTEKGDLSSESTVSRIRTEHFPLTLESARPSHTSQYLCASSELGQGSYNEQFFGPGTRLTVL.

The chain is built from TRBV11-2 and TRBJ2-1; 7 bases line up with TRBD1. The germline V gene has CDR1 SGHAT and CDR2 FQNNGV. The CDR3 runs 15 residues. Unmatched junction bases numbered 4, after V lost 5 bases and J lost 0 bases. CDR3 sequence (DNA): TGTGCCAGCAGCCGACAGGGTAGCTCCTACAATGAGCAGTTCTTC. It yields the protein CASSRQGSSYNEQFF.